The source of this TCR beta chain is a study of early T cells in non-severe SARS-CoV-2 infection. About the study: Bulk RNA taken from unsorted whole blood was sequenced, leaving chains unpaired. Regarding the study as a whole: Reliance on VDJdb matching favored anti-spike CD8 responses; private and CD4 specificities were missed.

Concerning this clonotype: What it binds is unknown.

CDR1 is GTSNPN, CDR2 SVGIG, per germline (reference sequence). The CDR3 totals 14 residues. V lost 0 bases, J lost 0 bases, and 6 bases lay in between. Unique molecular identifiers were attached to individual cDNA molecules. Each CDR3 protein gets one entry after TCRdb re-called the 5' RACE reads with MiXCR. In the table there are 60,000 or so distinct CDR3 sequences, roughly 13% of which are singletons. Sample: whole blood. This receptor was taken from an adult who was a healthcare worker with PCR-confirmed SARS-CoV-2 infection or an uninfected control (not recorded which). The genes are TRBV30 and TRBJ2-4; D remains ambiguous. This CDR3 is CAWSVFLAKNIQYF. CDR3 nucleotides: TGTGCCTGGAGTGTATTCCTAGCCAAAAACATTCAGTACTTC.